These 26 T cell receptor beta chains came from one sample sequenced in a study of T cell clonality in common variable immunodeficiency. Profiled with immunoSEQ multiplex PCR; TCRdb holds only in-frame clones, not every one. The record shows under 45,000 clones for this sample, with no singletons present. The specimen was peripheral blood mononuclear cells. These receptor sequences come from a person aged 18 to 70 in good health.

In its sample, this clone was seen many times. The missing CDR3 end, 3 residues past where the read stops, is filled in from the germline J gene. The chain employs TRBV4-1 and TRBJ2-7, with 8 bases that match TRBD1. CDR1 MGHRA and CDR2 YSYEKL come from the germline V gene. This CDR3 region has 16 residues. Trimming removed 4 bases from V and 0 bases from J; junction bases left unmatched: 8. Here the CDR3 reads CASSPLPGQASYEQYF. The sequenced CDR3 bases are TGCGCCAGCAGCCCCTTACCGGGACAGGCCTCCTACGAG.

This clone is classed as medium-sized. Sequencing ends 3 residues short of the CDR3 end; the germline J gene provides the rest. The chain uses TRBV6-1 and TRBJ1-2; 7 bases match TRBD1. Germline CDR1 and CDR2: MNHNS and SASEGT. This CDR3 contains 13 residues. This CDR3 is CASSDRQGGGYTF. The part of the CDR3 DNA that was read is TGTGCCAGCAGTGACCGACAGGGCGGGGGC.

This clone has a count of ten or more. The CDR3 extends 3 residues past the end of the read, so its final part is completed from the germline J gene. This chain connects TRBV7-8 to TRBJ2-7; perhaps TRBD1 as D (6 bases). V shed 3 bases and J shed 1 base, with 10 bases lying between them. The CDR3 spans 14 residues. The germline V gene has CDR1 SGHVS and CDR2 FQNEAQ. CDR3 protein: CASSLGHQSYEQYF. CDR3 DNA, as far as it was read: TGTGCCAGCAGCTTGGGACACCAATCCTACGAG. The full variable domain, completed using reference TRBV7-8 and TRBJ2-7, is GAGVSQSPRYKVAKRGQDVALRCDPISGHVSLFWYQQALGQGPEFLTYFQNEAQLDKSGLPSDRFFAERPEGSVSTLKIQRTQQEDSAVYLCASSLGHQSYEQYFGPGTRLTVT.

This clone was recorded many times. With the read ending 3 residues before the CDR3 end, the germline J gene is used to fill in that end. The chain has TRBV20-1 and TRBJ2-5, with 11 positions matching TRBD2. The length of the CDR3 is 16 residues. V lost 2 bases and J lost 2; bases outside the gene matches: 7. Germline lookup yields CDR1 DFQATT and CDR2 SNEGSKA (reference sequence). This CDR3 is CSARPTSGSGQETQYF. The CDR3 DNA, read in part, is TGCAGTGCTAGACCAACTAGCGGGAGCGGACAAGAGACC.

This clone was recorded many times. The CDR3 spells CASRLADGSGEQYF. The sequenced part of the CDR3 DNA is TGCGCCAGCAGACTAGCGGACGGCTCGGGCGAG. This chain joins TRBV5-1 and TRBJ2-7; 8 bases match TRBD2. The read terminates 3 residues before the CDR3 end, so the remaining end is supplied by the germline J gene. V was pared by 5 bases and J by 6 bases, with 10 bases of the junction left unmatched. Per the germline V gene, CDR1 is SGHRS and CDR2 is YFSETQ. The CDR3 extends over 14 amino acids.

This clone was detected ten times or more. The read terminates 3 residues before the CDR3 end, so the remaining end is supplied by the germline J gene. V gene TRBV20-1 combines with J gene TRBJ2-6; D gene uncertain. This CDR3 comprises 14 residues. In germline, CDR1 is DFQATT, CDR2 SNEGSKA (reference sequence). Trimming stripped 3 bases from V and 0 bases from J, with 6 bases between. The sequenced CDR3 bases are TGCAGTGCTAGGGTAGCCTCTGGGGCCAACGTC. As protein: CSARVASGANV. The full CDR3 reads CSARVASGANVLTF.

Ten or more counts support this clone. With the read ending 3 residues before the CDR3 end, the germline J gene is used to fill in that end. The gene calls are TRBV5-4 and TRBJ1-2, with TRBD1 as a possible D gene (6 bases). The germline V and J ends were trimmed by 4 bases and 0 bases, with 13 bases remaining between them. Germline CDR1 SGHNT, CDR2 YYREEE (reference sequence). The CDR3 is 15 amino acids. The CDR3 here is CASSARTVSNYGYTF. The CDR3 DNA, read in part, is TGTGCCAGCAGCGCACGGACAGTCTCTAACTATGGC.

In this sample, this clone turned up many times. The CDR3 here is CATGLTNEKLFF. Incomplete CDR3 DNA: TGTGCCACGGGACTGACTAATGAAAAA. This sequence joins TRBV10-3 and TRBJ1-4, with D possibly TRBD1 on 5 matching bases. With the read ending 3 residues before the CDR3 end, the germline J gene is used to fill in that end. Trimming pared 10 bases from V and 2 bases from J, leaving 8 bases between. This CDR3 region has 12 residues. CDR1 is ENHRY, CDR2 SYGVKD, per germline.

There are many counts of this clone. The covered CDR3 bases are TGTGCCAGCAGCGTCGACAGTAGCAATCAGCCC. Translated: CASSVDSSNQP. The entire CDR3 protein reads CASSVDSSNQPQHF. This rearrangement joins TRBV7-9 to TRBJ1-5; TRBD1 is a possible D gene (5 bases). The read halts 3 residues ahead of the CDR3 end, with the missing end drawn from the germline J gene. Germline CDR1 is SEHNR and CDR2 is FQNEAQ (reference sequence). Trimming stripped 5 bases from V and 0 bases from J, with 8 bases between. The CDR3 extends over 14 amino acids.

Many counts were recorded for this clone. The read ends 3 residues shy of where the CDR3 ends; the end is completed using the germline J gene. This sequence joins TRBV5-1 and TRBJ2-3; D may be TRBD2 (6 bases). CDR1 is SGHRS, CDR2 YFSETQ, per germline. CDR3 length equals 16 residues. The chain's CDR3 is CASSLVGGLAQETQYF. The DNA read from the CDR3 is TGCGCCAGCAGCTTGGTTGGAGGGTTGGCCCAAGAGACG.

Of note for this clone: The CDR3 end is not reached by the read, which stops 3 residues before it; the germline J gene fills it in. The chain joins TRBV11-2 to TRBJ2-3; TRBD1 aligns across 7 bases. The CDR3 contains 15 residues. The germline CDR1 and CDR2 sequences are SGHAT and FQNNGV. The CDR3 protein is CASRKGTANQETQYF. CDR3 bases read: TGTGCCAGCAGAAAAGGGACAGCGAACCAAGAGACG.

Ten or more counts support this clone. The read ends 3 residues before the CDR3 terminus; that terminus is restored from the germline J gene. The V call is TRBV19, the J call TRBJ2-7, with 9 bases that match TRBD2. The junction had 9 bases not matched to a gene; V was cut back by 5 bases and J by 4 bases. Per germline, CDR1 LNHDA and CDR2 SQIVND (reference sequence). The CDR3 is 15 residues long. This chain's CDR3 is CASSPGLAPAYEQYF. The DNA read from the CDR3 is TGTGCCAGTAGTCCGGGACTAGCTCCGGCTTACGAG.

This clone was detected many times. The read halts 3 residues ahead of the CDR3 end, with the missing end drawn from the germline J gene. The chain employs TRBV9 and TRBJ2-7; 7 bases align to TRBD2. The V gene's germline CDR1 is SGDLS and CDR2 YYNGEE. V lost 0 bases, J lost 2 bases, and 5 bases stayed unmatched. This CDR3 spans 15 amino acids. The sequenced part of the CDR3 DNA is TGTGCCAGCAGCGTAGGAGGGACTACCACCTACGAG. Translating gives CASSVGGTTTYE. The CDR3, in full, reads CASSVGGTTTYEQYF.

In this sample, this clone turned up many times. The read terminates 3 residues before the CDR3 end, so the remaining end is supplied by the germline J gene. V and J are TRBV19 and TRBJ1-2; 9 positions match TRBD1. The CDR3 length is 13 residues. With 3 bases clipped from V and 7 bases from J, the junction kept 3 bases outside the gene matches. CDR1 is LNHDA, CDR2 SQIVND, per germline (reference sequence). Partial CDR3 DNA: TGTGCCAGTAGTATCCGGGACAGGGTTGGC. Amino acid sequence: CASSIRDRVG. The whole CDR3 protein reads CASSIRDRVGYTF.

At least ten counts were recorded for this clone. The covered CDR3 bases are TGTGCCAGCAGCAATAGGGAGGGGACAGATACG. It specifies CASSNREGTDT. The whole CDR3 region reads CASSNREGTDTQYF. The chain employs TRBV7-8 and TRBJ2-3; 7 bases map to TRBD2. The read terminates 3 residues ahead of where the CDR3 ends, so the germline J gene completes it. Per germline, CDR1 SGHVS and CDR2 FQNEAQ. V lost 5 bases and J lost 3; bases outside the gene matches: 5. The CDR3 sequence is 14 residues long.

This clone has at least ten counts. The sequence runs out 3 residues before the end of the CDR3; the remainder is reconstructed from the germline J gene. This chain uses TRBV5-1 with TRBJ2-3; D possibly corresponds to TRBD2 (5 bases). The CDR3 is 15 residues long. In germline, CDR1 is SGHRS, CDR2 YFSETQ. Trimming stripped 0 bases from V and 3 bases from J, with 11 bases between. The DNA read from the CDR3 is TGCGCCAGCAGCTTGGCGGGGAAATGGACAGATACG. This sequence encodes CASSLAGKWTDT. In full, the CDR3 reads CASSLAGKWTDTQYF.

This clone appeared many times. The observed sequence ends 3 residues before the CDR3 terminus, with the missing tail filled in from the germline J gene. The genes are TRBV4-2 and TRBJ2-4; the match to TRBD1 covers 9 bases. The CDR3 spans 17 residues. Germline CDR1 reads LGHNA; CDR2 reads YNFKEQ. Unmatched junction bases numbered 9, after V lost 0 bases and J lost 6 bases. CDR3 in amino acids: CASSQDRTGAQGNIQYF. CDR3 DNA (partial): TGTGCCAGCAGCCAAGACCGGACAGGGGCCCAGGGAAACATT.

This clone has at least ten counts. The read ends 3 residues before the CDR3 terminus; that terminus is restored from the germline J gene. The chain uses TRBV11-2 and TRBJ1-4; D gene ambiguous. Germline CDR1 SGHAT, CDR2 FQNNGV. V was pared by 2 bases and J by 8 bases, with 15 bases between. The CDR3 runs to 15 residues. The CDR3 sequence: CASSLSRRGGEKLFF. The CDR3 DNA, read in part, is TGTGCCAGCAGCTTAAGCCGGCGGGGAGGAGAAAAA.

This clone showed up many times. The sequenced fragment ends 3 residues before the CDR3 boundary, so the rest is inferred from the germline J gene. This chain links TRBV6-2 or TRBV6-3 with TRBJ2-7; 7 nucleotides line up with TRBD2. This CDR3 comprises 15 residues. With V trimmed by 6 bases and J by 0 bases, 8 bases remained unmatched. Germline V lookup: CDR1 MNHEY, CDR2 SVGEGT. The CDR3 is CASSPLADPSYEQYF. The part of the CDR3 DNA that was read is TGTGCCAGCAGCCCCCTAGCGGACCCCTCCTACGAG.

This clone showed up many times. The CDR3 end is not reached by the read, which stops 3 residues before it; the germline J gene fills it in. J is TRBJ2-3 and V is TRBV5-1; no definite D call. Germline V gives CDR1 SGHRS, CDR2 YFSETQ. The CDR3 length is 14 residues. With 0 bases removed from V and 1 base from J, the gap between germline ends came to 6 bases. CDR3 bases read: TGCGCCAGCAGCTTGGCGCAGGGCACAGATACG. Its protein product is CASSLAQGTDT. The whole CDR3 protein is CASSLAQGTDTQYF. Filled out from reference TRBV5-1 and TRBJ2-3, the complete variable domain reads KAGVTQTPRYLIKTRGQQVTLSCSPISGHRSVSWYQQTPGQGLQFLFEYFSETQRNKGNFPGRFSGRQFSNSRSEMNVSTLELGDSALYLCASSLAQGTDTQYFGPGTRLTVL.

The sample holds many counts of this clone. The CDR3 is cut off 3 residues early in the read; its end comes from the germline J gene. The V and J genes are TRBV6-2 or TRBV6-3 and TRBJ1-5; no clear D gene. This CDR3 has 14 amino acids. Germline V gene data show CDR1 as MNHEY and CDR2 as SVGEGT. Deletions cut 5 bases from V and 1 base from J, with 9 bases between. The part of the CDR3 DNA that was read is TGTGCCAGCAGTCCTCGGTGGAGCAATCAGCCC. It encodes CASSPRWSNQP. The CDR3 in its entirety is CASSPRWSNQPQHF.

This clone was counted many times. Partial CDR3 DNA: TGTGCCAGCAGCCAGCGACCGGGTGGC. Protein product: CASSQRPGG. The whole CDR3 sequence reads CASSQRPGGYTF. The chain is built from TRBV7-2 and TRBJ1-2; no firm D call. Read coverage stops 3 residues before the CDR3 terminus; the germline J gene supplies the remainder. Germline V CDR1 and CDR2: SGHTA, FQGNSA. The V end lost 5 bases, the J end lost 7 bases, and 11 bases lay between the germline ends. The CDR3 is 12 residues long.

In its sample, this clone was seen a few times. The read is 3 residues too short to cover the CDR3 end, so that end is filled in from the germline J gene. V usage is TRBV18 and J usage is TRBJ1-2; TRBD1 matches at 7 bases. Per germline, CDR1 KGHSH and CDR2 LQKENI. The CDR3 is made up of 16 amino acids. Partial CDR3 DNA: TGTGCCAGCTCACCGGCTAGCGGGAGAGGGACAGATACC. It is translated as CASSPASGRGTDT. The full CDR3 protein is CASSPASGRGTDTYTF. Full variable domain (missing parts from reference TRBV18 and TRBJ1-2): NAGVMQNPRHLVRRRGQEARLRCSPMKGHSHVYWYRQLPEEGLKFMVYLQKENIIDESGMPKERFSAEFPKEGPSILRIQQVVRGDSAAYFCASSPASGRGTDTYTFGSGTRLTVV.

This clone was counted many times. The read terminates 3 residues before the CDR3 end, so the remaining end is supplied by the germline J gene. The chain joins TRBV4-1 to TRBJ2-7, with TRBD1 matching over 7 bases. Trimming removed 0 bases from V and 2 bases from J; junction bases left unmatched: 4. Germline CDR1 MGHRA, CDR2 YSYEKL. The CDR3 has 15 amino acids. The sequenced CDR3 bases are TGCGCCAGCAGCCAAGAGGCAGGGGGTGCCTACGAG. Translated, it gives CASSQEAGGAYE. The entire CDR3 sequence reads CASSQEAGGAYEQYF.

At least ten counts were recorded for this clone. The read ends 3 residues early relative to the CDR3; the germline J gene fills the gap. The V call is TRBV11-2, the J call TRBJ1-5, with 10 bases lining up with TRBD1. This CDR3 region has 15 residues. V lost 4 bases, J lost 3 bases, and 3 bases stayed unmatched. Germline V gene data show CDR1 as SGHAT and CDR2 as FQNNGV. CDR3 sequence: CASSSGTGVNQPQHF. CDR3 DNA, as far as it was read: TGTGCCAGCAGCTCAGGGACAGGGGTCAATCAGCCC.

In this sample, this clone turned up many times. The read comes to an end 3 residues before the CDR3 does, leaving the germline J gene to fill in the end. The chain employs TRBV30 and TRBJ2-7, with a possible D match to TRBD1 (6 bases). This CDR3 region has 16 residues. CDR1 and CDR2 from the germline V gene are GTSNPN and SVGIG (reference sequence). The V end lost 2 bases, the J end lost 1 base, and 18 bases lay between the germline ends. The sequenced CDR3 bases are TGTGCCTGGAGTTTTACTACGGGACATCGGTCCTACGAG. Residues: CAWSFTTGHRSYE. The entire CDR3 protein reads CAWSFTTGHRSYEQYF.